The following is a T cell receptor (beta chain) sequence with its context. The record originates from a study of blood T cell repertoires in COVID-19. Looking at the study overall: T cells, B-cell-depleted T cells, or PBMCs provided the cDNA or gDNA that served as material.

Per the study methods: The assay estimated nucleated cells by amplifying reference gene primers. Generated by immunoSEQ multiplex PCR, the TCRdb table keeps only in-frame clones and is missing some. That table supplies the V and J calls and clone size; D and trimming were determined from the DNA. The sample records about 180,000 clones, more than 75% being singletons. Seattle patient enrollment occurred during active infection, with longitudinal follow-up thereafter. CDR3 length: 17 amino acids. CDR1 MNHEY and CDR2 SMNVEV come from the germline V gene (reference sequence). Trimming left V 5 bases short and J 8 bases short, with 24 bases between.

V and J are TRBV27 and TRBJ1-4; possibly TRBD1 for D (6 bases). The source is a person between 65 and 79 years old with COVID-19, enrolled during active disease. Sequences were obtained from peripheral blood. The CDR3 region is CASSRTQVGPGGEKLFF. CDR3 DNA: TGTGCCAGCAGTCGGACTCAGGTGGGCCCTGGGGGCGAAAAACTGTTTTTT.